These T cell receptor beta chains were read from a single sample in a study of shared clonotypes between healthy human individuals. Libraries were prepared by immunoSEQ multiplex PCR; TCRdb keeps only in-frame clonotypes and omits some of them. This repertoire shows some 2.3 million clones, roughly 93% found once; its top ten account for approximately 0.4%. The sequenced sample consisted of naive CD4+ T cells from PBMCs. Receptor source: a man younger than 35 in good health. Some clones in this sample may be carry-over from other donors' samples. CDR3s include the opening cysteine and the closing phenylalanine or tryptophan. The D gene is left open where the match is weak. Not all rows give a size; the values are once, few, many and, for expanded clones, a class.

- TRBJ2-1 15 TRBV6-5 - TGTGCCAGCAGTCCAAGATTCCCGCCCTACAATGAGCAGTTCTTC CASSPRFPPYNEQFF
few TRBJ1-2 15 TRBV19 TRBD1 TGTGCCGCGTTAGGAGGGGGCGAGTCATGGTATGGCTACACCTTC CAALGGGESWYGYTF
- TRBJ1-2 13 TRBV6-1 TRBD1 TGTGCCAGCAGTTTGGACAGGAACTATGGCTACACCTTC CASSLDRNYGYTF
- TRBJ2-3 13 TRBV7-7 - TGTGCCAGCAGCTTAGGCTCGTCTAGTACGCAGTATTTT CASSLGSSSTQYF
- TRBJ1-2 15 TRBV18 TRBD1 TGTGCCAGCTCACCCCCGGGACAGGGCACACATGGCTACACCTTC CASSPPGQGTHGYTF
- TRBJ2-5 15 TRBV7-9 TRBD1 TGTGCCAGCAGCTTTGGAGACAGGGCCCAAGAGACCCAGTACTTC CASSFGDRAQETQYF
- TRBJ2-2 17 TRBV21-1 - TGTGCCAGCAGCCCCTCGGGGGTTTGGGAGAACACCGGGGAGCTGTTTTTT CASSPSGVWENTGELFF
- TRBJ1-4 13 TRBV5-5 - TGTGCCAGCAGCCCCGACAGTAATGAAAAACTGTTTTTT CASSPDSNEKLFF
once TRBJ2-2 15 TRBV7-3 - TGTGCCAGCAGCTCCCAAGGCATTCATACCGGGGAGCTGTTTTTT CASSSQGIHTGELFF
- TRBJ2-2 16 TRBV5-1 - TGCGCCAGCAGCTTGCAGGGACTCACCGTGCCCGGGGAGCTGTTTTTT CASSLQGLTVPGELFF
- TRBJ2-7 15 TRBV5-1 - TGCGCCAGCAGCCCTGTGAAGGCCGGAAGCTACGAGCAGTACTTC CASSPVKAGSYEQYF
- TRBJ1-2 14 TRBV7-8 - TGTGCCAGCAGCCCTCCCAATCAGGGGTATGGCTACACCTTC CASSPPNQGYGYTF
- TRBJ2-2 15 TRBV19 - TGTGCCAGTAGTAAGCGACAGTCGAACACCGGGGAGCTGTTTTTT CASSKRQSNTGELFF
- TRBJ2-5 12 TRBV5-1 TRBD1 TGCGCCAGCGGGACAGGGGAAGAGACCCAGTACTTC CASGTGEETQYF
- TRBJ2-7 14 TRBV5-1 TRBD1 TGCGCCAGCAGCGCCGGGACAGGGGGTTCCGAGCAGTACTTC CASSAGTGGSEQYF
once TRBJ2-1 16 TRBV12-5 TRBD2 TGTGCTAGTGGTTTGGTACTGAGCGGGAGAGGGAATGAGCAGTTCTTC CASGLVLSGRGNEQFF
- TRBJ2-3 13 TRBV18 - TGTGCCAGCTCACCATCTAGGGAGGATACGCAGTATTTT CASSPSREDTQYF
once TRBJ1-2 15 TRBV5-4 - TGTGCCAGCACCCTCCGGGACTCCTATAACTATGGCTACACCTTC CASTLRDSYNYGYTF
- TRBJ1-2 14 TRBV19 - TGTGCCAGTAGCCACGACAGGTTTAACTATGGCTACACCTTC CASSHDRFNYGYTF
- TRBJ2-2 13 TRBV7-9 - TGTGCCAGCAGCTTTGGGGGTGCCGGGGAGCTGTTTTTT CASSFGGAGELFF
- TRBJ2-2 18 TRBV7-9 TRBD2 TGTGCCAGCAGCCCGCGCCCCGGACTAGATCTAGCCACCGGGGAGCTGTTTTTT CASSPRPGLDLATGELFF
- TRBJ2-1 19 TRBV5-8 TRBD2 TGTGCCAGCAGCTTGGTTTGGCTAGCGGGGACTAGCTCCTACAATGAGCAGTTCTTC CASSLVWLAGTSSYNEQFF
- TRBJ1-4 15 TRBV6-6 TRBD1 TGTGCCAGCATAGCCGGGACAGGGGGGATTGAAAAACTGTTTTTT CASIAGTGGIEKLFF
- TRBJ1-3 14 TRBV27 - TGTGCCAGCAGTCCAGCCTCCTCTGGAAACACCATATATTTT CASSPASSGNTIYF
- TRBJ2-5 17 TRBV10-2 - TGCGCCAGCAGTGAGATGGGCGTCAGGGAAGGTCGAGAGACCCAGTACTTC CASSEMGVREGRETQYF
- TRBJ2-3 15 TRBV10-2 TRBD2 TGCGCCAGCACCCCGACTGCGGGGGTCACAGATACGCAGTATTTT CASTPTAGVTDTQYF
- TRBJ1-1 14 TRBV5-1 - TGCGCCAGCAGCTTGGGTCAGGAGGGGACTGAAGCTTTCTTT CASSLGQEGTEAFF
- TRBJ1-2 15 TRBV4-3 TRBD1 TGCGCCAGCAGCCAAGAGAGGGGGCAGGGCTATGGCTACACCTTC CASSQERGQGYGYTF
- TRBJ2-1 16 TRBV4-1 - TGCGCCAGCAGCCAAGGCAGGAGAAGCTCCTACAATGAGCAGTTCTTC CASSQGRRSSYNEQFF
- TRBJ1-5 13 TRBV6-5 - TGTGCCACCAGGAGGGATAGCAATCAGCCCCAGCATTTT CATRRDSNQPQHF
- TRBJ2-1 15 TRBV7-9 - TGTGCCAGCAGCGCCGGGGAATCCCCTTCGAATGAGCAGTTCTTC CASSAGESPSNEQFF
- TRBJ1-1 14 TRBV28 - TGTGCCAGCAGTTTATGGGGGAGGGGAACTGAAGCTTTCTTT CASSLWGRGTEAFF